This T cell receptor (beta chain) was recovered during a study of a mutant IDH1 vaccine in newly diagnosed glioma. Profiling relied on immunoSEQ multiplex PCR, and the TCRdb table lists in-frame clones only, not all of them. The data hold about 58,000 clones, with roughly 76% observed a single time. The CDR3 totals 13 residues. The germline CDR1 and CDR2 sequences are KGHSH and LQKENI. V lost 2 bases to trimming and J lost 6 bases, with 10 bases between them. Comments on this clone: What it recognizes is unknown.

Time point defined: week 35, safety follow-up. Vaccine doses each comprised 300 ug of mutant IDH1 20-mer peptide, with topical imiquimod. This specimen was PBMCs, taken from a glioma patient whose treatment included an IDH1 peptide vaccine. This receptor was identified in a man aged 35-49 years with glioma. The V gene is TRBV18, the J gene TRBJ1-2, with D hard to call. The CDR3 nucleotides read TGTGCCAGCTCACCAGAGGGTTTGCATGGCTACACCTTC. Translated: CASSPEGLHGYTF.